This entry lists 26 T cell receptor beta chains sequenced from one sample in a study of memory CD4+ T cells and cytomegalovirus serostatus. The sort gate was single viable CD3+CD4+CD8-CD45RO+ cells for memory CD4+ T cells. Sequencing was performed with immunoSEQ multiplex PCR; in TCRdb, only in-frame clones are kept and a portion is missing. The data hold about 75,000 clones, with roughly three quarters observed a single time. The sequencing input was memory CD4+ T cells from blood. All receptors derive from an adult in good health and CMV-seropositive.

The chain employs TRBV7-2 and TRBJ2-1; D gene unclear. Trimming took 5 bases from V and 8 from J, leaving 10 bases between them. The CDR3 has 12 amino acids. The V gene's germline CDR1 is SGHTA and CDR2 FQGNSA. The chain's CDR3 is CASSLEVYEQFF. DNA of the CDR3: TGTGCCAGCAGCCTAGAGGTTTATGAGCAGTTCTTC.

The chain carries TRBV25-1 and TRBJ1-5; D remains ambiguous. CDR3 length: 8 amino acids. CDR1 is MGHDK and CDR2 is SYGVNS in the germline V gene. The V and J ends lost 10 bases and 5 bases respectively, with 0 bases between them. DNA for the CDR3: TGTGCCAATCAGCCCCAGCATTTT. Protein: CANQPQHF.

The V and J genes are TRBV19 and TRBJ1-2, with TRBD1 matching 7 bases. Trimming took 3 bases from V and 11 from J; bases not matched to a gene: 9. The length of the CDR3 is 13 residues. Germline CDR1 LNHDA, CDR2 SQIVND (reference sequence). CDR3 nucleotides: TGTGCCAGTAGTATGGTGAGACAGGGTGGTTACACCTTC. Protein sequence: CASSMVRQGGYTF.

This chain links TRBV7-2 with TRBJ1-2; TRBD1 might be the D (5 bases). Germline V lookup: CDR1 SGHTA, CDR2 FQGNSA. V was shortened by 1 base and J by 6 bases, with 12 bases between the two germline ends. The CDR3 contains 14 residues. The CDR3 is CASSLGFDRNGYTF. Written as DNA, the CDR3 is TGTGCCAGCAGCTTAGGATTCGACAGAAATGGCTACACCTTC.

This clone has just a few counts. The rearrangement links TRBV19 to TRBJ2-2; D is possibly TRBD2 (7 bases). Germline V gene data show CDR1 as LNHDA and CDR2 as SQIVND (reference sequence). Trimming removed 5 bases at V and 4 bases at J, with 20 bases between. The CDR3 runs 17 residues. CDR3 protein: CASSPTGGRGSTGELFF. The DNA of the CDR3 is TGTGCCAGTAGTCCGACCGGGGGGCGGGGTAGCACCGGGGAGCTGTTTTTT.

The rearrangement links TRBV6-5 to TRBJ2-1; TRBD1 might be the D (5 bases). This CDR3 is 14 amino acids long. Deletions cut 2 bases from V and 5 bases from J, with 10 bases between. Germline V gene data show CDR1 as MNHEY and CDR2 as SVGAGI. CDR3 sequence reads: CASSYKTANNEQFF. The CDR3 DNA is TGTGCCAGCAGTTACAAGACAGCTAACAATGAGCAGTTCTTC.

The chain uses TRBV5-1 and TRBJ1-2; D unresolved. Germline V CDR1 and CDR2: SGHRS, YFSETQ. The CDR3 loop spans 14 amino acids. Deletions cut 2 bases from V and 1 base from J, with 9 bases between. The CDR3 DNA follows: TGCGCCAGCAGCTTTGGGTCCGGTAACTATGGCTACACCTTC. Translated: CASSFGSGNYGYTF. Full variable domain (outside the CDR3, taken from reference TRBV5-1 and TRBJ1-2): KAGVTQTPRYLIKTRGQQVTLSCSPISGHRSVSWYQQTPGQGLQFLFEYFSETQRNKGNFPGRFSGRQFSNSRSEMNVSTLELGDSALYLCASSFGSGNYGYTFGSGTRLTVV.

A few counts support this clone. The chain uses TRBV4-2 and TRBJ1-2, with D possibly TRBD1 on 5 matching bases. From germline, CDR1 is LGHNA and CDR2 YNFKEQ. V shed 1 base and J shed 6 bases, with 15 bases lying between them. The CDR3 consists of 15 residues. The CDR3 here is CASSQGGTGRDGYTF. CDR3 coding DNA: TGTGCCAGCAGCCAAGGGGGCACGGGAAGGGATGGCTACACCTTC.

Here the CDR3 reads CASSYDRDDEQFF. The CDR3 coding sequence is TGTGCCAGCAGTTATGACAGGGATGATGAGCAGTTCTTC. J is TRBJ2-1 and V is TRBV6-4, with TRBD1 matching 7 bases. CDR1 MRHNA and CDR2 SNTAGT come from the germline V gene. The CDR3 consists of 13 residues. Losses at the gene ends were 5 bases for V and 8 bases for J; bases not matched to a gene: 6.

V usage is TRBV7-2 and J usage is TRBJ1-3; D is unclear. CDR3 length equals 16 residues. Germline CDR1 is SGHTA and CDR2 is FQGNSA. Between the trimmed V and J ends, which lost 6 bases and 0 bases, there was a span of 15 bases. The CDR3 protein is CASSPNGIRSGNTIYF. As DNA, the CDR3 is TGTGCCAGCAGTCCAAACGGGATCCGCTCTGGAAACACCATATATTTT.

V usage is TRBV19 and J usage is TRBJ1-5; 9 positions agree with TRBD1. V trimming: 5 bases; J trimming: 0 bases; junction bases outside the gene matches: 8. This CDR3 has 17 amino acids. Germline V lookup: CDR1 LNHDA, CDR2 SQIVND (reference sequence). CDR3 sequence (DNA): TGTGCCAGTAGTTCGGACAGGGGACACTATAGCAATCAGCCCCAGCATTTT. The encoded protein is CASSSDRGHYSNQPQHF. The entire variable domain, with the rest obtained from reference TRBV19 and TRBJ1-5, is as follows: DGGITQSPKYLFRKEGQNVTLSCEQNLNHDAMYWYRQDPGQGLRLIYYSQIVNDFQKGDIAEGYSVSREKKESFPLTVTSAQKNPTAFYLCASSSDRGHYSNQPQHFGDGTRLSIL.

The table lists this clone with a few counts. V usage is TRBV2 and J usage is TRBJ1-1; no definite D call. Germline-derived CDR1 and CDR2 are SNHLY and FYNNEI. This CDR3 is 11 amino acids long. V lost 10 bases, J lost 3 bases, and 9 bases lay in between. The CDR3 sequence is CATRTDTEAFF. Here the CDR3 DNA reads TGTGCCACCCGGACGGACACTGAAGCTTTCTTT.

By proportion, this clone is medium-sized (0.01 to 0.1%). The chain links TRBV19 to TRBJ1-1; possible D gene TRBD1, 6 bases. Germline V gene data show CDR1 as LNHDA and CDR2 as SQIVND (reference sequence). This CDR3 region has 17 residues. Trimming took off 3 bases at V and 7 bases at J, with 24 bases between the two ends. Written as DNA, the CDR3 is TGTGCCAGTAGTATTTTAGGGGGGCGAACGACGTTGAATGAAGCTTTCTTT. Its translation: CASSILGGRTTLNEAFF.

The CDR3 DNA reads as TGTGCCAGCAGCGTAGGAACGGGCGAACCGCAGTATTTT. It specifies CASSVGTGEPQYF. The chain combines TRBV9 with TRBJ2-3; D uncertain. The V and J ends lost 0 bases and 10 bases respectively, with 12 bases between them. Germline values: CDR1 SGDLS, CDR2 YYNGEE. The CDR3 spans 13 residues.

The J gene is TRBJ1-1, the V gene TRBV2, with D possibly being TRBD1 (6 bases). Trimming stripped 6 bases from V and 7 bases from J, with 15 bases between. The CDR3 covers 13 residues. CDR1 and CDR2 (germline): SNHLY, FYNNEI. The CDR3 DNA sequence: TGTGCCAGCAGCACAGGGAGAGGCTATGAAGCTTTCTTT. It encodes CASSTGRGYEAFF.

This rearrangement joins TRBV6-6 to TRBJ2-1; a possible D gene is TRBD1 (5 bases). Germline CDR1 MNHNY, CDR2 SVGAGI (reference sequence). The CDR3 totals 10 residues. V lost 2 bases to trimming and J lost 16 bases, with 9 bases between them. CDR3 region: CASSYPRTFF. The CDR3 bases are TGTGCCAGCAGTTACCCGAGGACATTCTTC.

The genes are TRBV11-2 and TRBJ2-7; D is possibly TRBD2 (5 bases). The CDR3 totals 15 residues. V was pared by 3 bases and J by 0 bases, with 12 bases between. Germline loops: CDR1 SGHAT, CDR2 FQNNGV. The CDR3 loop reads CASSLTGLFSYEQYF. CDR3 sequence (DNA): TGTGCCAGCAGCTTGACCGGACTTTTCTCCTACGAGCAGTACTTC.

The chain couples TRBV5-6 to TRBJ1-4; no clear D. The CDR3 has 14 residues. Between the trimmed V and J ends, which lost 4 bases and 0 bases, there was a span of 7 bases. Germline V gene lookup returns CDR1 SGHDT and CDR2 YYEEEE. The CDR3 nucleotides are TGTGCCAGCAGCCCCGATACAACTAATGAAAAACTGTTTTTT. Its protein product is CASSPDTTNEKLFF.

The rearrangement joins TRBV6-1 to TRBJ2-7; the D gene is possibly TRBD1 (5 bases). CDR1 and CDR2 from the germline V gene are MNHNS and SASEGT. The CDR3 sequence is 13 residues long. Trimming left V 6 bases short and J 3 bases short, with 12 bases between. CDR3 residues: CASSTGPNYEQYF. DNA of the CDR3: TGTGCCAGCAGCACAGGCCCTAACTACGAGCAGTACTTC.

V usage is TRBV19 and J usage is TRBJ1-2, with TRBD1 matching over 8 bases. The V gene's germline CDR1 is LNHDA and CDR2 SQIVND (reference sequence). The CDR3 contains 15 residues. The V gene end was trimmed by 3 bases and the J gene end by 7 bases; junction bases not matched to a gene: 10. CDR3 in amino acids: CASSMGSTGGSGYTF. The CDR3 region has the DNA TGTGCCAGTAGTATGGGCAGCACAGGGGGAAGTGGCTACACCTTC.

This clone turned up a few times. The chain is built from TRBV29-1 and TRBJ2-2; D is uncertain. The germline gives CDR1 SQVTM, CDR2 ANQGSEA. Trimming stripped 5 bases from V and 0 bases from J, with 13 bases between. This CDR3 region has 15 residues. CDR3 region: CSVKGPTPNTGELFF. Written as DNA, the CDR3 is TGCAGCGTTAAAGGACCGACCCCGAACACCGGGGAGCTGTTTTTT.

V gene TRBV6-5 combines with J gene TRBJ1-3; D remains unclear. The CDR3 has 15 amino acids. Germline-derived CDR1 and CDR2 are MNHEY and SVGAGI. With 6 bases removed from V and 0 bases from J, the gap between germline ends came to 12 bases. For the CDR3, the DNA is TGTGCCAGCAGCACAGCGAAGAGCTCTGGAAACACCATATATTTT. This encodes CASSTAKSSGNTIYF.

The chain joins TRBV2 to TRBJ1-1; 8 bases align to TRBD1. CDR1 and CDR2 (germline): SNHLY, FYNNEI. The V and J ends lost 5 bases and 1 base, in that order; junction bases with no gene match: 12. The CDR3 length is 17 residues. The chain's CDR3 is CASSLDRGPSRNTEAFF. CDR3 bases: TGTGCCAGCAGTCTAGACAGGGGCCCATCCCGGAACACTGAAGCTTTCTTT.

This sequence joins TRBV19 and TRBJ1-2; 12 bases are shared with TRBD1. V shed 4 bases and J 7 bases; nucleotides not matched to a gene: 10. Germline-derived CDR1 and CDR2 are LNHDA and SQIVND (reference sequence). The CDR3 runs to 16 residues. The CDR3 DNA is TGTGCCAGTAGTACTCCTCCGGGACAGGGGGCGCTTGGCTACACCTTC. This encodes CASSTPPGQGALGYTF.

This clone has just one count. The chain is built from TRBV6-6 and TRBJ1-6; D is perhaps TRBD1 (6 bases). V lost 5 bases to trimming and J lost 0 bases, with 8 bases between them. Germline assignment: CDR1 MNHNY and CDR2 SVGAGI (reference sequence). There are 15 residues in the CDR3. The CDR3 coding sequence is TGTGCCAGCAGTGGGACACGCTCCTATAATTCACCCCTCCACTTT. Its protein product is CASSGTRSYNSPLHF.

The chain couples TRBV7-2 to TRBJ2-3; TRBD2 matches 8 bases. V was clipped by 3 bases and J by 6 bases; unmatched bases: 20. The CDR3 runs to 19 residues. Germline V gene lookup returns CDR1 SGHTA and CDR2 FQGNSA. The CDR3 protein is CASSFSGIVSSGELDTQYF. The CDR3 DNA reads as TGTGCCAGCAGCTTCTCGGGGATCGTTAGTAGCGGGGAATTGGATACGCAGTATTTT.